This T cell receptor beta chain emerged from a study of CD8+CD57+ T cells in acquired aplastic anemia. General study findings and limits: The study identified roughly 31 CD8+ CDR3 sequences shared by patients and controls.

CD8+CD57+ cell expansion had been shown by flow cytometry in patients chosen for sequencing. This clonotype was seen a handful of times. Its antigen is unknown. At one end, the junction sequence differs from germline, possibly due to a read error. Researchers used genomic DNA as the template to profile TCR beta VDJ and CDR3. In TCRdb, the reads were re-called with MiXCR into one record per CDR3 protein. This sample has approximately 190,000 distinct CDR3 sequences; around half occur once, and the top ten carry around 9.7%. This clonotype was obtained from a human donor with aplastic anemia. What was sequenced was sorted CD4+, CD8+, or CD8+CD57+ T cells (not recorded which) from PBMCs.

CDR3 bases: TGTGCCATCACTGAGGGGGTTGCATACGAGCAGTACTTC. This codes for CAITEGVAYEQYF. The chain recombines TRBV10-3 with TRBJ2-7; a weak D match, TRBD1 (6 bases). The CDR3 has 13 amino acids. CDR1 and CDR2 (germline): ENHRY, SYGVKD.